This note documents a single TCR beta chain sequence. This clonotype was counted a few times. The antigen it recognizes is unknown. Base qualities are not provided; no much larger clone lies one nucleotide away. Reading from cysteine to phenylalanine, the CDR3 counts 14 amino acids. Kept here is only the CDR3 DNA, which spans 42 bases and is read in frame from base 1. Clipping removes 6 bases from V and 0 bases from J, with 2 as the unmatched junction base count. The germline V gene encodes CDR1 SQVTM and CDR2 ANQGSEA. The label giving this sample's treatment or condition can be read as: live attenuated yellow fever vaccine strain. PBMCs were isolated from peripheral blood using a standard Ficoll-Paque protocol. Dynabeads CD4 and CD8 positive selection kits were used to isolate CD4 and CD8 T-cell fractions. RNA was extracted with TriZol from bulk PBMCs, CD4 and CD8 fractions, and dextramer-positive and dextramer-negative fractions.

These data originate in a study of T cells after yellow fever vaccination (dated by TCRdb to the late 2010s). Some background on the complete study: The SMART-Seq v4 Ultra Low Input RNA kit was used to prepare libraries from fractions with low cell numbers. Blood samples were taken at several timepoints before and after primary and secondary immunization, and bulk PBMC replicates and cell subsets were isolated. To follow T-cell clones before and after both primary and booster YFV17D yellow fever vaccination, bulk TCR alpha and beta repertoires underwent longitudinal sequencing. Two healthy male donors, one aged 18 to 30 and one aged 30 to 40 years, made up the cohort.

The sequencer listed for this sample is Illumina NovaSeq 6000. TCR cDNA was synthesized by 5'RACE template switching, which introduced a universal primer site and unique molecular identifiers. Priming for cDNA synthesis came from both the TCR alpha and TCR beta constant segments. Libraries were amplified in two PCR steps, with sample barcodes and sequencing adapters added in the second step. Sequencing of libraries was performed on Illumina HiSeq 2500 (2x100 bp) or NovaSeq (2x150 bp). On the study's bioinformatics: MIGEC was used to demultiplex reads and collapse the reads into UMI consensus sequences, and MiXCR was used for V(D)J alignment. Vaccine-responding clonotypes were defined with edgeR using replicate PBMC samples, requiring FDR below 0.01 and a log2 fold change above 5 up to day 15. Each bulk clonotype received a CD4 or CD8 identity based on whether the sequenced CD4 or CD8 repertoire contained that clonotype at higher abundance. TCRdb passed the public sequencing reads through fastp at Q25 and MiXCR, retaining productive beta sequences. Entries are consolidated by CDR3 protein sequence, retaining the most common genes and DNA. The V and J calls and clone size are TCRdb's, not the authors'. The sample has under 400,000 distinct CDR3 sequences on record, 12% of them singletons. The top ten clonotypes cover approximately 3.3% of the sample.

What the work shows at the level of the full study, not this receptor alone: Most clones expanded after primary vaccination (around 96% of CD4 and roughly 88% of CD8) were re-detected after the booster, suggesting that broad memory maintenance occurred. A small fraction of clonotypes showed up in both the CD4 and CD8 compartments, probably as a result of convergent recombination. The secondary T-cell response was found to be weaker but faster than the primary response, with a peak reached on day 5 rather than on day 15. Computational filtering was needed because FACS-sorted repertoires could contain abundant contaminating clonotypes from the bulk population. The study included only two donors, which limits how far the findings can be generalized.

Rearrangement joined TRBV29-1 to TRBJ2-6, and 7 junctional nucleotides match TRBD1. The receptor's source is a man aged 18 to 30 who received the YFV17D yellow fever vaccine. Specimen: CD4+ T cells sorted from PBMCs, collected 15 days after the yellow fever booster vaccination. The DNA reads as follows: TGCAGCGTACAGGGGAACTCTGGGGCCAACGTCCTGACTTTC. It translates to CSVQGNSGANVLTF. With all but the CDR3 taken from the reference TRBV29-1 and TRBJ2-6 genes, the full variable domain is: SAVISQKPSRDICQRGTSLTIQCQVDSQVTMMFWYRQQPGQSLTLIATANQGSEATYESGFVIDKFPISRPNLTFSTLTVSNMSPEDSSIYLCSVQGNSGANVLTFGAGSRLTVL.